This entry describes one T cell receptor (beta chain). Which antigen it targets is not known. No base qualities exist here, and no much larger clone lies one base off it. Trimming leaves V shorter by 3 bases and J shorter by 8 bases, with the junction holding 2 bases beyond the gene matches. CDR1 and CDR2 were assigned from the germline V gene (reference sequence) as GTSNPN and SVGIG. The CDR3 goes from the cysteine to the phenylalanine over 13 residues. Just the 39-base CDR3 DNA is kept, in frame starting at base 1. In the prospective study, participants were roughly 18 to 95 years old, resided in around 25 geographic areas of the United States, and were enrolled through a virtual design. To assign participants to cohorts, the prospective study relied on clinical history that participants themselves reported in a screening survey and a study questionnaire. ImmuneRACE Cohort 3 recovered participants were defined by two consecutive negative NP/OP PCR tests, healthcare professional clearance, or symptom resolution. In the prospective study, mobile phlebotomists collected whole blood, serum and a nasopharyngeal or oropharyngeal swab from each participant. Over a roughly two-month period, participants in the prospective study had the option of providing additional blood draws and questionnaires. Before DNA extraction, prospective study blood samples were shipped either frozen or at room temperature.

These data are taken from a study of blood T cell repertoires in COVID-19 (dated by TCRdb to the early 2020s). General notes on the study: Samples covering the acute and convalescent phases of COVID-19 were provided by collaborators in the United States, Italy and Spain. The dataset comprised deeply sampled blood TCRbeta repertoires from subjects exposed to, actively infected with, or recovered from COVID-19. The repertoires were released in a freely available public database intended as a resource for research on the immune response to SARS-CoV-2. The material from the prospective study consisted of cDNA or gDNA derived from T cells, B-cell-depleted T cells, or PBMCs. The samples were drawn from the first 160 participants of the ongoing ImmuneRACE study and from 1,200 or so subjects provided by 6 global collaborators. Nearly every sample came with metadata listing a de-identified subject ID, COVID-19 status, age in years and sex. Where available, HLA class I and class II types were taken from metadata supplied by the sample provider and were not determined by assay-based typing. What the study reported, not specific to this receptor: The amount of clinical and demographic metadata varied by source and participant and was provided uncurated.

TCRbeta CDR3 regions were amplified from genomic DNA by means of the immunoSEQ Assay, a bias-controlled multiplex PCR. The paper's processing steps were these. The number of nucleated cells in each sample was estimated from the amplification of reference gene primers within the assay. To quantify the absolute abundance of each unique TCRbeta CDR3 rearrangement, sequence reads were collapsed and filtered. For each sample, productive Simpson clonality was calculated as the square root of Simpson's diversity index across productive rearrangements. Entries here come from immuneACCESS through TCRdb and include only in-frame sequences with V and J called. Some clones fail to appear in such tables; in the studies checked, an unresolved V gene covers under half of the shortfall, and the cause of the remainder is unknown. That table gives V, J and clone size, and the DNA gave D and trimming. This sample lists just over 150,000 clones; roughly 88% were detected once. The ten largest account for about 6.6% of the sample.

The sample was PBMCs or T cells enriched from blood (not recorded which). The chain was built from TRBV30 and TRBJ1-4; TRBD1 matches 11 bases in the middle. The receptor comes from a woman between 45 and 65 years old who had recovered from COVID-19. The CDR3 is CAWRDRGQEKLFF. The nucleotide sequence is given as TGTGCCTGGAGGGACAGGGGGCAAGAAAAACTGTTTTTT.